This T cell receptor beta chain comes out of a study of control samples from healthy donors and cancer patients. The repertoire was sequenced with immunoSEQ multiplex PCR; TCRdb's copy has only in-frame clones and lacks some. Of about 130,000 clones in the sample, 75% to 95% were seen once. The germline V gene encodes CDR1 MNHEY and CDR2 SVGAGI. The CDR3 sequence is 12 residues long. V lost 8 bases to trimming and J lost 1 base; unmatched junction nucleotides: 1. The chain links TRBV6-5 to TRBJ2-5; TRBD2 matches 7 bases. The sequence was collected from a man between 18 and 29 years old in good health. Material for sequencing was blood. CDR3 residues: CASGGSQETQYF. The DNA of the CDR3 is TGTGCCAGCGGCGGGAGCCAAGAGACCCAGTACTTC.